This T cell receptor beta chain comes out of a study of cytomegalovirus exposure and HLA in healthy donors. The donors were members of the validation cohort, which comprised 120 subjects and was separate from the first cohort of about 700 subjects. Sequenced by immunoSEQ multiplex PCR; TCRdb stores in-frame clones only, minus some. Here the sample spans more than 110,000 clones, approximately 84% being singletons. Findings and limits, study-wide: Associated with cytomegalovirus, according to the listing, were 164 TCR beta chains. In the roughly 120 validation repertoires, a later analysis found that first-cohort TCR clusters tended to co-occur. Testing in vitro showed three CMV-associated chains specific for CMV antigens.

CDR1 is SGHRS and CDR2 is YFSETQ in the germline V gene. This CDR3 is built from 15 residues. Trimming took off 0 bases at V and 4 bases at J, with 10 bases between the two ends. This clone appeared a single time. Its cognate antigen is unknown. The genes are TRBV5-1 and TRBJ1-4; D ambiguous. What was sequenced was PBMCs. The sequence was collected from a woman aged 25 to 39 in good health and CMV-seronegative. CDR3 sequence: CASSLGSRGNEKLFF. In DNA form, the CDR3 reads TGCGCCAGCAGCTTGGGTTCGCGGGGTAATGAAAAACTGTTTTTT. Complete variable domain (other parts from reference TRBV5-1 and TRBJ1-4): KAGVTQTPRYLIKTRGQQVTLSCSPISGHRSVSWYQQTPGQGLQFLFEYFSETQRNKGNFPGRFSGRQFSNSRSEMNVSTLELGDSALYLCASSLGSRGNEKLFFGSGTQLSVL.